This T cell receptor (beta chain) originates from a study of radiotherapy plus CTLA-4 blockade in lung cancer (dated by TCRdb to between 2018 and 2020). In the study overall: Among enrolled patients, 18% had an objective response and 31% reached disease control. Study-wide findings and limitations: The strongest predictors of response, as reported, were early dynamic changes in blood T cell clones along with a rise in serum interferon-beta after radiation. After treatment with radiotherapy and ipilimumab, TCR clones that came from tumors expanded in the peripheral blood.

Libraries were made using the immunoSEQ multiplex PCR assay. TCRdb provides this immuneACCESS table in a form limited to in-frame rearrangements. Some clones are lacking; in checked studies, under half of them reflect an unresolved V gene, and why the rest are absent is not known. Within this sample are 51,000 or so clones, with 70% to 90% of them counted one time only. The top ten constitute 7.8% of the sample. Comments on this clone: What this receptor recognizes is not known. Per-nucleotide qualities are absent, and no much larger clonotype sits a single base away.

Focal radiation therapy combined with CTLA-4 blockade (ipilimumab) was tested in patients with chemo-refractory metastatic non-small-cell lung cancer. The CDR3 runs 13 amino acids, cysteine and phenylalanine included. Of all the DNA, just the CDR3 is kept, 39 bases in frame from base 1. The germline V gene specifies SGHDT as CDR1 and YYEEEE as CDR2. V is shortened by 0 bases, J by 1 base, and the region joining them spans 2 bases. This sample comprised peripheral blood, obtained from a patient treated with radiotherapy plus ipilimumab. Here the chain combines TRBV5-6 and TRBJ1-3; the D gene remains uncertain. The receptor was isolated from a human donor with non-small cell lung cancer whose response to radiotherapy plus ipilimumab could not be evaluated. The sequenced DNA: TGTGCCAGCAGCTTGGTATCTGGAAACACCATATATTTT. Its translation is CASSLVSGNTIYF.